This T cell receptor beta chain stems from a study of T cell responses to AZD1222 COVID-19 vaccine. About the research overall: Investigators merged groups given second doses at roughly 4 or roughly 12 weeks.

Assay: immunoSEQ multiplex PCR; the TCRdb copy retains only in-frame clones and omits some. The sample has roughly 81,000 clones; 86% are singletons. Germline CDR1 and CDR2: LNHDA and SQIVND (reference sequence). CDR3 length: 15 residues. Trimming stripped 7 bases from V and 0 bases from J, with 12 bases between. A single count supports this clone. Its target is not known. Study-level findings and limits: It was only six AZD1222 recipients who were seropositive at baseline. Once two AZD1222 doses were given, Spike-specific TCR breadth and depth went up. Reports say nearly half of spike-specific TCRs go after unmutated variant regions.

The sequenced sample was peripheral blood, obtained on day 0 of AZD1222 vaccination. The source is an adult in good health. The chain couples TRBV19 to TRBJ2-2, with unresolved D. This CDR3 reads CASTADGANTGELFF. CDR3 nucleotide sequence: TGTGCCAGTACCGCGGACGGAGCGAACACCGGGGAGCTGTTTTTT.